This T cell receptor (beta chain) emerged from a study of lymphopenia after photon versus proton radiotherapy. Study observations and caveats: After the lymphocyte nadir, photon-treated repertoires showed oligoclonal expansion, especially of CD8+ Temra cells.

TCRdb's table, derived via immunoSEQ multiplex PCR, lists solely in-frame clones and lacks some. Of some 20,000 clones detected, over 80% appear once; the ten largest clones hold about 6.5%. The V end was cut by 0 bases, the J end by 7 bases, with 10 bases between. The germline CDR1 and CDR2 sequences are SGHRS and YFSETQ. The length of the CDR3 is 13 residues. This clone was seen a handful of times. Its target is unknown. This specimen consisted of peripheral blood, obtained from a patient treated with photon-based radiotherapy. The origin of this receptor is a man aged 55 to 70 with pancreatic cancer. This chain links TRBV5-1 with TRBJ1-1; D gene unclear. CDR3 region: CASSLEAEFEAFF. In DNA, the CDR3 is TGCGCCAGCAGCTTGGAGGCGGAGTTTGAAGCTTTCTTT. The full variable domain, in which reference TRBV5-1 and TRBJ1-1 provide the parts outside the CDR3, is KAGVTQTPRYLIKTRGQQVTLSCSPISGHRSVSWYQQTPGQGLQFLFEYFSETQRNKGNFPGRFSGRQFSNSRSEMNVSTLELGDSALYLCASSLEAEFEAFFGQGTRLTVV.